Each of the 13 T cell receptor beta chains below was sequenced from the same sample in a study of T cells in Graves' hyperthyroidism and ophthalmopathy (dated 2019 in TCRdb). Libraries came from multiplex PCR. TCRdb lists the instrument as Illumina HiSeq 2000. The TCR beta CDR3 regions were amplified from the RNA transcripts. For the first round of RT-PCR on the TCR CDR3, the HTBI primer set was used together with the Qiagen OneStep RT-PCR kit. TCRdb applied fastp at Q25 and MiXCR to the public reads, then kept only in-frame beta chains. One record per CDR3 amino acid sequence lists the most common genes and DNA. For this sample there are a few hundred thousand distinct CDR3 sequences; approximately 15% appear just once. The ten largest make up around 3.3% of the sample. Specimen: blood. These receptors all stem from a woman between 40 and 50 years old with Graves' ophthalmopathy.

V usage is TRBV12-3 or TRBV12-4 and J usage is TRBJ2-4, with a weak D call TRBD2 (6 bases). V shed 10 bases and J shed 3 bases, with 13 bases lying between them. CDR3 length: 13 residues. The CDR3 coding sequence is TGTGCCACCACTGGGCGGGACAAAAACATTCAGTACTTC. Translating it yields CATTGRDKNIQYF.

This clonotype appeared a few times. The CDR3 coding sequence is TGTGCCAGCTTTTTGGGACAGGGTAATTCACCCCTCCACTTT. Amino acids: CASFLGQGNSPLHF. The chain links TRBV28 to TRBJ1-6; 9 nucleotides agree with TRBD1. The germline CDR1 and CDR2 sequences are MDHEN and SYDVKM. The CDR3 covers 14 residues. With 8 bases clipped from V and 6 bases from J, the junction kept 5 bases outside the gene matches.

This clonotype was counted only a few times. The chain is built from TRBV5-1 and TRBJ1-1; 9 positions agree with TRBD1. The CDR3 loop spans 15 amino acids. The junction had 5 bases not matched to a gene; V was cut back by 4 bases and J by 1 base. Germline CDR1 is SGHRS and CDR2 is YFSETQ. The CDR3 DNA follows: TGCGCCAGCAGCACCTCGACAGGGGGGAACACTGAAGCTTTCTTT. Amino acid sequence: CASSTSTGGNTEAFF.

This clonotype was counted ten times or more. DNA for the CDR3: TGTGCCAGCAGGTTCATAGCGGGAGGAACGTACGAGCAGTACTTC. Its translation: CASRFIAGGTYEQYF. J is TRBJ2-7 and V is TRBV28; 10 bases are a match to TRBD2. Germline V lookup: CDR1 MDHEN, CDR2 SYDVKM. J was trimmed by 4 bases and V by 6 bases; bases with no gene match: 9. CDR3 length: 15 residues.

The sample holds a few counts of this clonotype. The chain is built from TRBV29-1 and TRBJ1-1; D ambiguous. The V gene's germline CDR1 is SQVTM and CDR2 ANQGSEA. Trimming left V 7 bases short and J 11 bases short, with 14 bases between. The CDR3 runs to 10 residues. The CDR3 DNA reads as TGCAGCGCGTCCCGGGGAAAGGCTTTCTTT. It yields the protein CSASRGKAFF. The complete variable domain, with remaining parts taken from reference TRBV29-1 and TRBJ1-1, reads SAVISQKPSRDICQRGTSLTIQCQVDSQVTMMFWYRQQPGQSLTLIATANQGSEATYESGFVIDKFPISRPNLTFSTLTVSNMSPEDSSIYLCSASRGKAFFGQGTRLTVV.

V usage is TRBV5-8 and J usage is TRBJ2-1, with TRBD2 matching over 12 bases. The germline gives CDR1 SGHTS, CDR2 YDEGEE. This CDR3 is built from 12 residues. The V gene end was trimmed by 3 bases and the J gene end by 16 bases; junction bases not matched to a gene: 5. CDR3 amino acids: CASSSEGLAGFF. DNA for the CDR3: TGTGCCAGCAGCTCCGAGGGACTAGCGGGCTTCTTC.

This clonotype was detected many times. V and J are TRBV6-2 or TRBV6-3 and TRBJ2-2; 9 positions match TRBD2. Germline V lookup: CDR1 MNHEY, CDR2 SVGEGT. With 2 bases clipped from V and 6 bases from J, the junction kept 1 base outside the gene matches. The length of the CDR3 is 14 residues. CDR3 amino acids: CASSYASGAGELFF. As DNA, the CDR3 is TGTGCCAGCAGTTACGCTAGCGGGGCCGGGGAGCTGTTTTTT.

Of note for this clonotype: It is likely a read error: a sequence one base away is far more abundant. This chain joins TRBV12-3 or TRBV12-4 and TRBJ1-5; no definite D call. The CDR3 spans 13 residues. CDR3 in DNA: TGTGCCCGCAGCCTCAGTGGTAATCAGCCCCAGCATTTT. It yields the protein CARSLSGNQPQHF.

This clonotype was counted many times. The genes are TRBV28 and TRBJ2-7; 8 nucleotides align to TRBD2. From germline, CDR1 is MDHEN and CDR2 SYDVKM. Trimming cost V 10 bases and J 4 bases; bases outside gene matches: 9. CDR3 length: 13 residues. The CDR3 DNA reads as TGTGCCACTAGCGGGCCGACCCTTTACGAGCAGTACTTC. Amino acid sequence: CATSGPTLYEQYF.

This clonotype was seen a few times. The chain links TRBV20-1 to TRBJ2-1, with 14 bases identical to TRBD2. CDR1 is DFQATT and CDR2 is SNEGSKA in the germline V gene (reference sequence). V shed 1 base, J shed 10 bases, and the junction held 0 bases outside the gene matches. The CDR3 extends over 13 amino acids. CDR3 sequence: CSARGTSGGEQFF. For the CDR3, the DNA is TGCAGTGCTAGAGGGACTAGCGGGGGGGAGCAGTTCTTC.

At least ten counts were recorded for this clonotype. The chain has TRBV2 and TRBJ1-4, with a weak D call TRBD1 (5 bases). The V gene lost 1 base and the J gene lost 11 bases, with 8 bases spanning the gap. Germline CDR1 reads SNHLY; CDR2 reads FYNNEI. CDR3 length equals 12 residues. The CDR3 sequence: CASSEEGHKLFF. The CDR3 region has the DNA TGTGCCAGCAGTGAAGAGGGGCATAAACTGTTTTTT.

This clonotype appeared many times. This rearrangement joins TRBV5-6 to TRBJ2-5; 9 nucleotides line up with TRBD1. The germline V gene encodes CDR1 SGHDT and CDR2 YYEEEE. CDR3 length equals 16 residues. V shed 3 bases and J 5 bases; nucleotides not matched to a gene: 11. The CDR3 reads CASSSRRQGGTETQYF. The CDR3 nucleotides are TGTGCCAGCAGCTCACGCCGACAGGGGGGGACGGAGACCCAGTACTTC.

The gene calls are TRBV4-1 and TRBJ1-5; 9 nucleotides line up with TRBD1. Germline CDR1 reads MGHRA; CDR2 reads YSYEKL. There are 19 residues in the CDR3. J was trimmed by 6 bases and V by 4 bases; bases with no gene match: 19. CDR3 nucleotide sequence: TGCGCCAGCAGCCGAACCGGGACAGGGTCGAGGAGTGAGATTCAGCCCCAGCATTTT. This translates into CASSRTGTGSRSEIQPQHF.